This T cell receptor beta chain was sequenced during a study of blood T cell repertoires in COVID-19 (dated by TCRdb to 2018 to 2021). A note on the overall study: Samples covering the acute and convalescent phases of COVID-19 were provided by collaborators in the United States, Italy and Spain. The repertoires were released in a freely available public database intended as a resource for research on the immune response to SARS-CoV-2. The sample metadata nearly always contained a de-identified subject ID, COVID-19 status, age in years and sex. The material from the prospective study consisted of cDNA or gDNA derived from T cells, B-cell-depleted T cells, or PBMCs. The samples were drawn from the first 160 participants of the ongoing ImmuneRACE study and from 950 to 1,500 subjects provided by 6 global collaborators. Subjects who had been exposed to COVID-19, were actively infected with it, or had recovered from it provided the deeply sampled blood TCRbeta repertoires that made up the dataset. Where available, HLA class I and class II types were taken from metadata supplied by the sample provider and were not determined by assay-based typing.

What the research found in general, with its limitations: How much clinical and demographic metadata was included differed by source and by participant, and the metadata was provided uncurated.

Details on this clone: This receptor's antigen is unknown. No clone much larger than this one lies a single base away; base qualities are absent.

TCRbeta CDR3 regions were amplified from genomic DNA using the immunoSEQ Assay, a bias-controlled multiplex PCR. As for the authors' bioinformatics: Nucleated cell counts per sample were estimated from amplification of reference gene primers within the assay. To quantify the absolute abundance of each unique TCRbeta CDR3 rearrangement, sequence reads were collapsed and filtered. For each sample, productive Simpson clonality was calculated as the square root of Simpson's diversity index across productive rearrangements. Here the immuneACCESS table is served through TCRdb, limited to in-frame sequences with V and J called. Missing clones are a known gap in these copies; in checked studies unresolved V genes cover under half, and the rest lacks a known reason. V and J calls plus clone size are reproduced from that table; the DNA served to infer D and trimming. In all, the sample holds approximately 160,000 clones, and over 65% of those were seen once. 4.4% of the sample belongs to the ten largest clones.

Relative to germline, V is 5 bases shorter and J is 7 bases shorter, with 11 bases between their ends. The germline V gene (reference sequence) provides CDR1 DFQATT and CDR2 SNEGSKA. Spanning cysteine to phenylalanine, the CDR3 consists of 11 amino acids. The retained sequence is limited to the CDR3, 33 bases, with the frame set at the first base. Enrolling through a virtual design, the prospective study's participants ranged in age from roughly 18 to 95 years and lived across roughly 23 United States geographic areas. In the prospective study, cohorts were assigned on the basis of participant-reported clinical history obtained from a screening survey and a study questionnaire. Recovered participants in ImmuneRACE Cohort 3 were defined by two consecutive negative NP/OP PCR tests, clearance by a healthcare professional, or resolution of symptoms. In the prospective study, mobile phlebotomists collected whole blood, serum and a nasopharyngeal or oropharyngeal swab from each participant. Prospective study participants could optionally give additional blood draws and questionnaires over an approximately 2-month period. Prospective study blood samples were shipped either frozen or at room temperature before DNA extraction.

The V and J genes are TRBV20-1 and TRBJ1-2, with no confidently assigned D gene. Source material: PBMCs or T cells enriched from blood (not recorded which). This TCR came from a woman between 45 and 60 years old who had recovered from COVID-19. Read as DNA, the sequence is TGCAGTGCTTCCCGGAACAGTGGCTACACCTTC. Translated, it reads CSASRNSGYTF.